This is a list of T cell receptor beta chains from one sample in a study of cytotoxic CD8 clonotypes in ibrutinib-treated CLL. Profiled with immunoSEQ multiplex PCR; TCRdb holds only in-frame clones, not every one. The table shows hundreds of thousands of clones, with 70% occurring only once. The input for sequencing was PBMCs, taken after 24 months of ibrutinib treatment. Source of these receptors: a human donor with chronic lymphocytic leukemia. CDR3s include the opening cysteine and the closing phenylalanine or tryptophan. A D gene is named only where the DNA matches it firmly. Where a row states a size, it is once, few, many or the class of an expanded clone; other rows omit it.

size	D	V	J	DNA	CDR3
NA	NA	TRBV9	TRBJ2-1	TGTGCCAGCAGCGTAGAAGGGAACTCCTACAATGAGCAGTTCTTC	CASSVEGNSYNEQFF
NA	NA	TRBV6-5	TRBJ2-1	TGTGCCAGCAGTTACACCGGGACTCTCACCTACAATGAGCAGTTCTTC	CASSYTGTLTYNEQFF
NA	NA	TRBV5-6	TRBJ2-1	TGTGCCAGCAGCTTGGGAGGGATCGATGAGCAGTTCTTC	CASSLGGIDEQFF
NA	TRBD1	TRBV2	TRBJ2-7	TGTGCCAGCAGCGAACAGGGACAGGGACCCTCCTACGAGCAGTACTTC	CASSEQGQGPSYEQYF
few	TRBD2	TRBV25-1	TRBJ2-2	TGTGCCAGCAGTGAGTCACTAGCGGAGGAGCTGTTTTTT	CASSESLAEELFF
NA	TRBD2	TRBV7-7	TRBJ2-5	TGTGCTAGCAGCCAAGGGACTAGCGGAGTAAACAATCAAGAGACCCAGTACTTC	CASSQGTSGVNNQETQYF
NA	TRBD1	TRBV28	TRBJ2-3	TGTGCCAGCAGTCTTGGACAGGGCAAGATAAATACGCAGTATTTT	CASSLGQGKINTQYF
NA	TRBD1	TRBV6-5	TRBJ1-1	TGTGCCAGCAGTTACGGGACAGGTAGTGAAGCTTTCTTT	CASSYGTGSEAFF
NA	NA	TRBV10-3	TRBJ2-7	TGTGCCATCAGTGAGTCTATGGACCCCCTCTTCTACGAGCAGTACTTC	CAISESMDPLFYEQYF
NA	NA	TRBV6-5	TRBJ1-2	TGTGCCAGCAGTTACTCGGAAGCAGGGCTAGTTAGTGGCTACACCTTC	CASSYSEAGLVSGYTF
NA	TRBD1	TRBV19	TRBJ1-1	TGTGCCAGTAGCTGGGGACAGATGAGGGGTGAAGCTTTCTTT	CASSWGQMRGEAFF
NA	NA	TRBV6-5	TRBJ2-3	TGTGCCAGCAGTTACGAGCGGGCGGGGGATACGCAGTATTTT	CASSYERAGDTQYF
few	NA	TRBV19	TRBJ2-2	TGTGCCAGTAGTAGAAGGGGAAACATGAACACCGGGGAGCTGTTTTTT	CASSRRGNMNTGELFF
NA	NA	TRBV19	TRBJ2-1	TGTGCCAGTAGTATAGTTGGCGCTGCAGTCACAGTCGAGCAGTTCTTC	CASSIVGAAVTVEQFF
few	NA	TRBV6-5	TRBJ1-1	TGTGCCAGCCGAAAGAACACTGAAGCTTTCTTT	CASRKNTEAFF
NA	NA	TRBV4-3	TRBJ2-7	TGCGCCAGCAGCCGTCGGTGGGAGGAGTCCTACGAGCAGTACTTC	CASSRRWEESYEQYF
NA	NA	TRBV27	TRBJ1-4	TGTGCCAGCAGTCTAAGGGACGGGAACGAAAAACTGTTTTTT	CASSLRDGNEKLFF
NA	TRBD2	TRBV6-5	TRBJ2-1	TGTGCCAGCAGTATCCGTGCGGGGGAGAGTTTGGAGCAGTTCTTC	CASSIRAGESLEQFF
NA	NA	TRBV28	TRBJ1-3	TGTGCCAGCAGTCCACATGGCCGGGGCGGAGGTACTGGAAACACCATATATTTT	CASSPHGRGGGTGNTIYF
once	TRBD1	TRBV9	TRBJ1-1	TGTGCCAGCAGCTTAAAGGGGGCGACTGAAGCTTTCTTT	CASSLKGATEAFF
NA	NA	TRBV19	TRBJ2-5	TGTGCCAGTAGTCCCCAGGCACTAGAAGAGACCCAGTACTTC	CASSPQALEETQYF
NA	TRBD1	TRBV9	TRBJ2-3	TGTGCCAGCAGCGTAGGAATCCCGGGACAGCGTAGCACAGATACGCAGTATTTT	CASSVGIPGQRSTDTQYF
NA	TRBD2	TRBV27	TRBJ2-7	TGTGCCAGCAGTTTGTGGGCGGGAGGCGAGCAGTACTTC	CASSLWAGGEQYF
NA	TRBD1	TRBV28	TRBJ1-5	TGTGCCAGCACCCCGGGACAGACTAACCAGCCCCAGCATTTT	CASTPGQTNQPQHF
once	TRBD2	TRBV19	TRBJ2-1	TGTGCCAGTAGTCCGGGACTAGCGAACTACAATGAGCAGTTCTTC	CASSPGLANYNEQFF
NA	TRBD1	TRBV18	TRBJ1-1	TGTGCCAGCTCACCCCTGACAGGGGTGAACACTGAAGCTTTCTTT	CASSPLTGVNTEAFF